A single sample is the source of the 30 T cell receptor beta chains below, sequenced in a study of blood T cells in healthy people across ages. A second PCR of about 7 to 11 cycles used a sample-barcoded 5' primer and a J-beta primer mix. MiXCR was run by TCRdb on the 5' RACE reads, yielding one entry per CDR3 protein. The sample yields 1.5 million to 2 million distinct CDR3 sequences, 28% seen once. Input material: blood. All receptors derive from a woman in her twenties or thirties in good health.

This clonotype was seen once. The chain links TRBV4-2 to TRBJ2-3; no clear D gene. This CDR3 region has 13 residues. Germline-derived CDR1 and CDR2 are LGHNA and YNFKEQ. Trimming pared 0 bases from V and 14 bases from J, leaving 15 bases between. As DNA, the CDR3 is TGTGCCAGCAGCCAAGATAAGCGCACCCCGCGGTATTTT. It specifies CASSQDKRTPRYF.

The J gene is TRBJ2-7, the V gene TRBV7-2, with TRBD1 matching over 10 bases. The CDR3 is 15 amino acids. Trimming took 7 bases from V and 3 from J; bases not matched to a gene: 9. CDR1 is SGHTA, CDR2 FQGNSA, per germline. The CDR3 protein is CASTAGTGAYYEQYF. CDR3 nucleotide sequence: TGTGCCAGCACCGCAGGGACAGGGGCATACTACGAGCAGTACTTC.

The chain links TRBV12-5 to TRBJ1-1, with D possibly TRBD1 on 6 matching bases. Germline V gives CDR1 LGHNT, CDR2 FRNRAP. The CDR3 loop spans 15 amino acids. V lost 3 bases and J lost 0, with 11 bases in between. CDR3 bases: TGTGCTAGTGGTTTTCAAACAGGGTTGAACACTGAAGCTTTCTTT. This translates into CASGFQTGLNTEAFF.

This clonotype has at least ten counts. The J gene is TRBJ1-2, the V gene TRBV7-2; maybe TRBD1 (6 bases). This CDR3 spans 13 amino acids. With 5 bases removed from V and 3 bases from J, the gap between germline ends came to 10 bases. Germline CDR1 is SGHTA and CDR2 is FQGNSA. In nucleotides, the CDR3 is TGTGCCAGCAGCCGCAGGGGAGACTATGGCTACACCTTC. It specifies CASSRRGDYGYTF.

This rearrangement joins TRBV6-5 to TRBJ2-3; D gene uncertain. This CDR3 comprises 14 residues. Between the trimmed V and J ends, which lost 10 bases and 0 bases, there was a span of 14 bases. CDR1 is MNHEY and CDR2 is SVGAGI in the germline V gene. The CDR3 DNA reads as TGTGCCACCAAAAGCGAGAGAAGCACAGATACGCAGTATTTT. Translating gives CATKSERSTDTQYF.

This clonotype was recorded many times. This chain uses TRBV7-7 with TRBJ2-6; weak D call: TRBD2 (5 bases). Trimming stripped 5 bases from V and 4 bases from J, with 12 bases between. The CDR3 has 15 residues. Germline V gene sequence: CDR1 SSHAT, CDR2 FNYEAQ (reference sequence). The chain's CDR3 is CASSPGVAGANVLTF. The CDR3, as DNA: TGTGCCAGCAGCCCCGGGGTTGCCGGGGCCAACGTCCTGACTTTC.

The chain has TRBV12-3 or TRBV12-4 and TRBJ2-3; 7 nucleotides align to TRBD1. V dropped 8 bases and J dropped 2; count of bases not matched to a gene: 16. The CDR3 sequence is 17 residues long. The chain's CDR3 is CASSEGAWQLDTDTQYF. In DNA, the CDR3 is TGTGCCAGCTCAGAGGGGGCCTGGCAGCTCGACACAGATACGCAGTATTTT.

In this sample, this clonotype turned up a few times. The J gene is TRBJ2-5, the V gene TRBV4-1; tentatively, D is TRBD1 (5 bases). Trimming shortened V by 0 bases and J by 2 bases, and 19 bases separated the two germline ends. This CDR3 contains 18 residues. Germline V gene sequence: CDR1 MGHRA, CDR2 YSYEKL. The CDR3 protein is CASSQDFGRTNRQETQYF. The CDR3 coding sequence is TGCGCCAGCAGCCAAGATTTCGGTAGGACAAACCGGCAAGAGACCCAGTACTTC.

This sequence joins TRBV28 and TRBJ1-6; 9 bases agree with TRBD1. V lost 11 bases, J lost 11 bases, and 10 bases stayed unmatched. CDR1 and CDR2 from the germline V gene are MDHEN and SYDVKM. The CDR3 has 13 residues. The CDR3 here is CAGRDRVKAPLHF. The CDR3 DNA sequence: TGTGCCGGCCGGGACAGGGTGAAAGCACCCCTCCACTTT.

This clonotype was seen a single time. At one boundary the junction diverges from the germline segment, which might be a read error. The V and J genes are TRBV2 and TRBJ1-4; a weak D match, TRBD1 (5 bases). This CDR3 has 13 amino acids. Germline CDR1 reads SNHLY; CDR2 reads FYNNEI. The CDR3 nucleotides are TGTGCCAGCAGTGAAGGGGGGAGAGAAAGACTGTTTTTT. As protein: CASSEGGRERLFF.

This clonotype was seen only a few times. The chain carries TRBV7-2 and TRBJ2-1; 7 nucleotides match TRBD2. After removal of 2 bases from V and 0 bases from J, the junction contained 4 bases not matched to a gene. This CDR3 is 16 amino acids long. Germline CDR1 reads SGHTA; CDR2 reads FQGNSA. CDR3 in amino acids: CASSLMGGSSYNEQFF. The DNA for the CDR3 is TGTGCCAGCAGCTTAATGGGGGGGAGCTCCTACAATGAGCAGTTCTTC.

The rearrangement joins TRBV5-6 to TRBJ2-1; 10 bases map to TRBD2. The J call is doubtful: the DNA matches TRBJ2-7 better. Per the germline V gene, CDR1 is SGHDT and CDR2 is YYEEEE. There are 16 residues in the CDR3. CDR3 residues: CASSSTSGPAYNEQYF. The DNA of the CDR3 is TGTGCCAGCAGCTCGACTAGCGGGCCTGCCTACAATGAGCAGTACTTC.

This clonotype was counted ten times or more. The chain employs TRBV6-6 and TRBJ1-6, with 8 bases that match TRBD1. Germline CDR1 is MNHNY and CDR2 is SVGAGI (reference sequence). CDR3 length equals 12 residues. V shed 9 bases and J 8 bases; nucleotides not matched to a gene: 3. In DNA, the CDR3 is TGTGCCAGTACGGACAGGGATTCACCCCTCCACTTT. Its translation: CASTDRDSPLHF.

The CDR3 region is CSARASVSGDADTQYF. CDR3 nucleotide sequence: TGCAGTGCTAGAGCTTCGGTTAGCGGGGATGCAGATACGCAGTATTTT. V usage is TRBV20-1 and J usage is TRBJ2-3; 8 nucleotides align to TRBD2. The germline gives CDR1 DFQATT, CDR2 SNEGSKA (reference sequence). With V trimmed by 1 base and J by 4 bases, 10 bases remained unmatched. The CDR3 totals 16 residues.

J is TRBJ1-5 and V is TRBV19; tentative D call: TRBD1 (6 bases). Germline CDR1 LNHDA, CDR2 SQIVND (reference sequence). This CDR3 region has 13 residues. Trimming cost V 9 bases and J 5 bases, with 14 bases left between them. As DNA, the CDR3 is TGTGCCAGCGCCGATCCAGGGGATCAGCCCCAGCATTTT. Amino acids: CASADPGDQPQHF. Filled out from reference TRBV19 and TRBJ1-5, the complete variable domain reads DGGITQSPKYLFRKEGQNVTLSCEQNLNHDAMYWYRQDPGQGLRLIYYSQIVNDFQKGDIAEGYSVSREKKESFPLTVTSAQKNPTAFYLCASADPGDQPQHFGDGTRLSIL.

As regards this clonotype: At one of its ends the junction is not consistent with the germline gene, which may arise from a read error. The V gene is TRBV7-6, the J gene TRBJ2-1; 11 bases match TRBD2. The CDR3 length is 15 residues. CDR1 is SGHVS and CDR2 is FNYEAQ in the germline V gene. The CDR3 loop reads CASSLIAGGPPERFF. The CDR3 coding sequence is TGTGCCAGCAGCTTAATAGCGGGAGGGCCGCCAGAGCGGTTCTTC. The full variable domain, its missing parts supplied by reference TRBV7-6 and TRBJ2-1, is GAGVSQSPRYKVTKRGQDVALRCDPISGHVSLYWYRQALGQGPEFLTYFNYEAQQDKSGLPNDRFSAERPEGSISTLTIQRTEQRDSAMYRCASSLIAGGPPERFFGPGTRLTVL.

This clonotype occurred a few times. This CDR3 is CASGTGTGGETQYF. DNA of the CDR3: TGTGCTAGTGGGACCGGGACAGGAGGAGAGACCCAGTACTTC. V and J are TRBV12-5 and TRBJ2-5; 8 bases line up with TRBD1. Germline CDR1 is LGHNT and CDR2 is FRNRAP. After removal of 6 bases from V and 4 bases from J, the junction contained 7 bases not matched to a gene. The CDR3 is 14 amino acids.

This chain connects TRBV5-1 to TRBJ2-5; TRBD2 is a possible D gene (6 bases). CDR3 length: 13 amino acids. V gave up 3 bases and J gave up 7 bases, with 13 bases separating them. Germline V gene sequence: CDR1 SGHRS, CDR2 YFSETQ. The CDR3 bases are TGCGCCAGCAGCTCGGGGACTTTAGGGACCCAGTACTTC. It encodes CASSSGTLGTQYF.

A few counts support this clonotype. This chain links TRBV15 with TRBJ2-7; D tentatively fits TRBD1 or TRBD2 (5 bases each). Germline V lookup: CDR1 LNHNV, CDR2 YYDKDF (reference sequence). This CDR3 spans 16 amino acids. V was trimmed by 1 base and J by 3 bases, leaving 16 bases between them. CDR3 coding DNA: TGTGCCACCAGCAGAGTTGGGGGAGTAGAACTCTACGAGCAGTACTTC. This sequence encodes CATSRVGGVELYEQYF. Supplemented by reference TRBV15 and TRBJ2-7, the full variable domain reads DAMVIQNPRYQVTQFGKPVTLSCSQTLNHNVMYWYQQKSSQAPKLLFHYYDKDFNNEADTPDNFQSRRPNTSFCFLDIRSPGLGDTAMYLCATSRVGGVELYEQYFGPGTRLTVT.

This CDR3 reads CASSQFRVGNEQYF. CDR3 sequence (DNA): TGTGCCAGCAGCCAATTCAGGGTCGGGAACGAGCAGTACTTC. V and J are TRBV3-1 and TRBJ2-7, with D perhaps assigned TRBD1 or TRBD2 (5 bases each). The ends were cut back, 2 bases at V and 5 bases at J, with 13 bases in the middle. This CDR3 has 14 residues. Germline lookup yields CDR1 LGHDT and CDR2 YNNKEL (reference sequence).

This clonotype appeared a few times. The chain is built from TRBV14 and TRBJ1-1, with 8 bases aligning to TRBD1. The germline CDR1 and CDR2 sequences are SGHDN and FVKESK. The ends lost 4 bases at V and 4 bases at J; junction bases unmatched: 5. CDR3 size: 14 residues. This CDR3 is CASSPYDRGTEAFF. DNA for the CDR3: TGTGCCAGCAGCCCGTACGACAGGGGCACTGAAGCTTTCTTT.

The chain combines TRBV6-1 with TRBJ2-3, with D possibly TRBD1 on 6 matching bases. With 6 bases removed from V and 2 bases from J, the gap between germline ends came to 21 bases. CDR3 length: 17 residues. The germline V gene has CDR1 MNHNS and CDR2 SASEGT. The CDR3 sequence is CASRGQLGIEYTDTQYF. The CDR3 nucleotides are TGTGCCAGCAGAGGACAGCTGGGAATCGAATACACAGATACGCAGTATTTT.

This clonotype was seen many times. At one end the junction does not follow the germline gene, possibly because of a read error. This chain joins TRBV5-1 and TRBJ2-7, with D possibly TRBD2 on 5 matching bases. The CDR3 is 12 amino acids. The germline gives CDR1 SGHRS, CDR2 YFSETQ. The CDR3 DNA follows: TGTGCCAGCAGCCTCACTAGCTACGAGCAGTACTTC. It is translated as CASSLTSYEQYF.

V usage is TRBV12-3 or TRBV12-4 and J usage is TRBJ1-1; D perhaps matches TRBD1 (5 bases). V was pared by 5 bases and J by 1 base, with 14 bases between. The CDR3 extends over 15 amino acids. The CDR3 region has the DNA TGTGCCAGCAGTCCCTCGGGACGGTCGAACACTGAAGCTTTCTTT. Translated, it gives CASSPSGRSNTEAFF.

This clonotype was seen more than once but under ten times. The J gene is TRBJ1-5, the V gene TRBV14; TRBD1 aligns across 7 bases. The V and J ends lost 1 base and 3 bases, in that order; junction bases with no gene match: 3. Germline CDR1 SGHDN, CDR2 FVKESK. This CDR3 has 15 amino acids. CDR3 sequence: CASSQGDSSNQPQHF. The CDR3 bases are TGTGCCAGCAGCCAAGGGGACAGTTCCAATCAGCCCCAGCATTTT.

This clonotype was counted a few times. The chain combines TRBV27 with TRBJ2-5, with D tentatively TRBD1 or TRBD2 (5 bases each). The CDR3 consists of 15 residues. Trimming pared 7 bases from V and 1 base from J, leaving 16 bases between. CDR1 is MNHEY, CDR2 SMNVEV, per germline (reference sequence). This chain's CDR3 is CASTRSGDVQETQYF. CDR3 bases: TGTGCCAGCACCCGGTCTGGGGACGTCCAAGAGACCCAGTACTTC.

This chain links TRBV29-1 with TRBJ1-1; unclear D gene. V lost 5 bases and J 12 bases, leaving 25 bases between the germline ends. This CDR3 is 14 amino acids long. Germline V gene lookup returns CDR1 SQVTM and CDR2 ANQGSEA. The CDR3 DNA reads TGCAGCGTTCGGGGATCCCCCGGGGTTCTCGAAACTTTCTTT. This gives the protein CSVRGSPGVLETFF. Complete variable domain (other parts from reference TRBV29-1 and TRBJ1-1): SAVISQKPSRDICQRGTSLTIQCQVDSQVTMMFWYRQQPGQSLTLIATANQGSEATYESGFVIDKFPISRPNLTFSTLTVSNMSPEDSSIYLCSVRGSPGVLETFFGQGTRLTVV.

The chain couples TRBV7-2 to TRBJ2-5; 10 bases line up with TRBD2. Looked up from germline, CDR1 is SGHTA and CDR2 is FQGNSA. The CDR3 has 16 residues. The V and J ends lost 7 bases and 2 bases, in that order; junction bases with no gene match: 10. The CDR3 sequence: CASNEDWTSGQETQYF. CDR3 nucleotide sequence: TGTGCCAGCAACGAGGATTGGACTAGCGGTCAAGAGACCCAGTACTTC.

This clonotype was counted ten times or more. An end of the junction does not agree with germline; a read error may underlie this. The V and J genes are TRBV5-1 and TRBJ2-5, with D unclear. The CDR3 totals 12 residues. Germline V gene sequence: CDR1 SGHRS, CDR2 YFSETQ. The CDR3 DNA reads TGTGCCAGCAGCCTCGCCTCGGAGACCCAGTACTTC. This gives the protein CASSLASETQYF.

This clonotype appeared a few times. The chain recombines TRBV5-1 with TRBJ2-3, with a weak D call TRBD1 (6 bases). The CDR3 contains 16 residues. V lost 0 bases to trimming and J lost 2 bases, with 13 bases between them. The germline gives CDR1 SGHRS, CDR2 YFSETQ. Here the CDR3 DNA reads TGCGCCAGCAGCTTGGATGGCAGGGGTGTCACAGATACGCAGTATTTT. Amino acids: CASSLDGRGVTDTQYF.